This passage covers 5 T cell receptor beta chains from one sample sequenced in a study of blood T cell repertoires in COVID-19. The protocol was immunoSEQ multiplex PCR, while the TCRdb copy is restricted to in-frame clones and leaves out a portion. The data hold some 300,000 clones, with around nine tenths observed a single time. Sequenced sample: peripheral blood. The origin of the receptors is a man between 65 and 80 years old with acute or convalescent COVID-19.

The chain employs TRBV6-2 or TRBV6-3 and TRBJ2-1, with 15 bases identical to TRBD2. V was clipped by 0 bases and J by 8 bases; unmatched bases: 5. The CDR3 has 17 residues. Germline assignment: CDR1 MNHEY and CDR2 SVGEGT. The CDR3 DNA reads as TGTGCCAGCAGTTACTCAGGGACTAGCGGGAGGCTAGATGAGCAGTTCTTC. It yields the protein CASSYSGTSGRLDEQFF.

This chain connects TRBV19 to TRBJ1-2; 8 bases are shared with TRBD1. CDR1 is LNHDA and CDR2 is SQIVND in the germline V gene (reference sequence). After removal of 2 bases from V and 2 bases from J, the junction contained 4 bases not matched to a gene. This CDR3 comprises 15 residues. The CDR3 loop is CASSISTGGNYGYTF. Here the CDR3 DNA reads TGTGCCAGTAGTATATCAACAGGGGGAAACTATGGCTACACCTTC.

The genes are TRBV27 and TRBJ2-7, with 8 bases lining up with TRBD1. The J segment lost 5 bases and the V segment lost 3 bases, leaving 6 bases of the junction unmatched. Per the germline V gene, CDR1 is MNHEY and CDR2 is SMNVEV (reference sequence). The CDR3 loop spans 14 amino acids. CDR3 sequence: CASSLLDRAHEQYF. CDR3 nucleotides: TGTGCCAGCAGTTTGTTGGACAGGGCCCACGAGCAGTACTTC.

Written as DNA, the CDR3 is TGCGCCAGCCGAGCGGGGCCGGTAAACATTCAGTACTTC. Translating gives CASRAGPVNIQYF. V usage is TRBV10-2 and J usage is TRBJ2-4; TRBD2 agrees at 7 bases. Germline assignment: CDR1 WSHSY and CDR2 SAAADI. Germline trimming cut 8 bases from V and 6 bases from J; bases unmatched to any gene: 7. This CDR3 is 13 amino acids long.

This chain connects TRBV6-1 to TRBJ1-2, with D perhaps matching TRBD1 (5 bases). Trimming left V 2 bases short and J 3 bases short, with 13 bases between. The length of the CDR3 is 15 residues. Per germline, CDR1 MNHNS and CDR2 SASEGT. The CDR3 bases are TGTGCCAGCAGTGAACATACAGGATCCTACTATGGCTACACCTTC. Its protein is CASSEHTGSYYGYTF.